Given below is one TCR beta chain in context. An end of the junction does not agree with germline; a read error may underlie this. A single record per CDR3 protein comes from TCRdb applying MiXCR to the 5' RACE reads. The table has 1.5 million to 2 million distinct CDR3 sequences, under 35% seen once. This CDR3 region has 13 residues. The germline V gene has CDR1 LGHDT and CDR2 YNNKEL (reference sequence). This sample is part of a study of identical twins. This chain links TRBV3-1 with TRBJ2-5; D remains ambiguous. This sequence was found in a newborn girl in good health. Material for sequencing was cord blood. CDR3 in DNA: TGTGGCAGCAGCCAATTGAGATTTGAGACCCAGTACTTC. Residues: CGSSQLRFETQYF.